This TCR beta chain comes out of a study of T-cell memory formation after mild COVID-19. Findings of the study overall: Nothing confirmed that second-wave clones peaking on day 37 were specific for SARS-CoV-2. Clones contracting day 15 to 85 were balanced CD4/CD8; later expanders leaned CD4+. Pre-infection memory already had some responding clones, implying cross-reactive memory joined.

Constant-segment primers and 5'RACE yielded cDNA libraries for TCR alpha and TCR beta, each carrying sample barcodes and UMIs. Using its own MiXCR run on the 5' RACE reads, TCRdb lists one record per CDR3 protein. The sample consists of hundreds of thousands of distinct CDR3 sequences, 20% to 25% of them appearing once. This clonotype was counted at least ten times. Antigen unknown. The CDR3 covers 15 residues. V was clipped by 5 bases and J by 2 bases; unmatched bases: 7. Germline V gene lookup returns CDR1 SGHTA and CDR2 FQGNSA. The sequenced sample consisted of PBMCs or a T cell subset sorted from them (not recorded which). The source of this sequence is an adult woman who had mild COVID-19 (a few samples of this study predate the infection). Cell type and time point are not known. This chain links TRBV7-2 with TRBJ2-3; 7 bases are a match to TRBD2. For the CDR3, the DNA is TGTGCCAGCAGCCGGAGCGGGGCCTACACAGATACGCAGTATTTT. It encodes CASSRSGAYTDTQYF.